A selection of T cell receptor beta chains follows, all from one sample in a study of identical twins. One entry per CDR3 protein results from TCRdb running MiXCR on the 5' RACE reads. The sample carries fewer than 550,000 distinct CDR3 sequences, 13% to 15% recorded once. This sample also appeared in a second study, on yellow fever vaccine responses in identical twins.

The source material was CD4+ T cells sorted from blood. These TCRs come from a woman between 18 and 30 years old in good health. CDR3s include the opening cysteine and the closing phenylalanine or tryptophan. Fields, in order: V gene, D gene, clone size, J gene, CDR3 DNA, CDR3 protein. D genes are given only for firm matches. Rows may omit the clone size; those that give it use once, few, many or a size class.

>TRBV7-8|NA|many|TRBJ1-5
TGTGCCAGCAGCTTCACGACAGGCGGGAATCAGCCCCAGCATTTT
CASSFTTGGNQPQHF
>TRBV30|NA|NA|TRBJ1-1
TGTGCCTGGAGTGTACAGGCAGGGAGAGCTGAAGCTTTCTTT
CAWSVQAGRAEAFF
>TRBV2|NA|NA|TRBJ1-5
TGTGCCAGCTTCAGGGGCCTCAATCAGCCCCAGCATTTT
CASFRGLNQPQHF
>TRBV7-2|NA|NA|TRBJ1-2
TGTGCCAGCAGCTTAGCGCTTGTGCGGGTAGATGGCTACACCTTC
CASSLALVRVDGYTF
>TRBV15|TRBD2|few|TRBJ2-3
TGTGCCACCAGCAAGGCTAGCGGGAGTGATACGCAGTATTTT
CATSKASGSDTQYF
>TRBV12-3/TRBV12-4|TRBD2|few|TRBJ2-3
TGTGCCAGCAGTCTCCAGACTAGCGGGGGTGGGAATACGCAGTATTTT
CASSLQTSGGGNTQYF
>TRBV20-1|NA|NA|TRBJ1-2
TGCAGTGCTAGAGATGTTCCAGGGATGGTGCGCGGCTACACCTTC
CSARDVPGMVRGYTF
>TRBV12-3/TRBV12-4|NA|many|TRBJ1-1
TGTGCCAGCACCGCGTGGACATTCACTGAAGCTTTCTTT
CASTAWTFTEAFF
>TRBV10-3|NA|NA|TRBJ1-6
TGTGCCATCAGCACAGACAGGTATAATTCACCCCTCCACTTT
CAISTDRYNSPLHF
>TRBV10-3|TRBD1|NA|TRBJ2-5
TGTGCCATCAGCAGGGACAGAGAGACCCAGTACTTC
CAISRDRETQYF
>TRBV6-6|NA|NA|TRBJ2-7
TGTGCCAGCAAGGAGGGGGTCTCCTACGAGCAGTACTTC
CASKEGVSYEQYF